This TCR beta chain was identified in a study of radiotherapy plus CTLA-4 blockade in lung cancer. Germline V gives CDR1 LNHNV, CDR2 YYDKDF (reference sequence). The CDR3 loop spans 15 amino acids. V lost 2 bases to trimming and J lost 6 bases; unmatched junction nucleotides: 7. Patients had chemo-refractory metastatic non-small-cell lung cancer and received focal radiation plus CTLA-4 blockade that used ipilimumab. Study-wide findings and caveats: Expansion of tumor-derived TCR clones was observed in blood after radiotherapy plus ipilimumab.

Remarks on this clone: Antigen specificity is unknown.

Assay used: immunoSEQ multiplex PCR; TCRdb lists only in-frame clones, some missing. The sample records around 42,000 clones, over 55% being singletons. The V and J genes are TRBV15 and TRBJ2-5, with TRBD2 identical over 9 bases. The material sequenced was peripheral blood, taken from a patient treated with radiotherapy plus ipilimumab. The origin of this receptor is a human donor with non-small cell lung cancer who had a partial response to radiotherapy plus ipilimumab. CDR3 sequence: CATSRRAGGPQTQYF. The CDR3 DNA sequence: TGTGCCACCAGCAGAAGGGCGGGAGGGCCCCAGACCCAGTACTTC.